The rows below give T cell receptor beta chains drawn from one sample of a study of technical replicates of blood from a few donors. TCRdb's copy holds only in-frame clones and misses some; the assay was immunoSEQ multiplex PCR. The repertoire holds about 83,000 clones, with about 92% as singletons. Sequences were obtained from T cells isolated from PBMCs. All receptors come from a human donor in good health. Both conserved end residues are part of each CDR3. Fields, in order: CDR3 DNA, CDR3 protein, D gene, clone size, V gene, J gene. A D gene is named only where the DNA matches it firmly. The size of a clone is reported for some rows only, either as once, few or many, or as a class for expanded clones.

CDR3 DNA: TGTGCCAGCAGCCAATTCGGGGGATCAGGAAACACCATATATTTT; CDR3 protein: CASSQFGGSGNTIYF; D gene: NA; clone size: NA; V gene: TRBV16; J gene: TRBJ1-3
CDR3 DNA: TGTGCCAGCAGTTACTCGACTAGCGGGGACAATGAGCAGTTCTTC; CDR3 protein: CASSYSTSGDNEQFF; D gene: TRBD2; clone size: once; V gene: TRBV6-5; J gene: TRBJ2-1
CDR3 DNA: TGTGCCAGTAGTATGACAGGCGCGAACACCGGGGAGCTGTTTTTT; CDR3 protein: CASSMTGANTGELFF; D gene: NA; clone size: NA; V gene: TRBV19; J gene: TRBJ2-2
CDR3 DNA: TGTGCCAGCAGTTTGAGGTCCAGCACAGATACGCAGTATTTT; CDR3 protein: CASSLRSSTDTQYF; D gene: NA; clone size: few; V gene: TRBV6-5; J gene: TRBJ2-3
CDR3 DNA: TGTGCCAGCAGCCCCGGGATAGCCCCCTACAATGAGCAGTTCTTC; CDR3 protein: CASSPGIAPYNEQFF; D gene: NA; clone size: once; V gene: TRBV6-5; J gene: TRBJ2-1
CDR3 DNA: TGTGCCAGCAGTGATTGGGGGGATTCCCCCAACACTGAAGCTTTCTTT; CDR3 protein: CASSDWGDSPNTEAFF; D gene: NA; clone size: NA; V gene: TRBV2; J gene: TRBJ1-1
CDR3 DNA: TGTGCCAGCAGCGAAACGGGGGGGCCCTCCTCTTTGAATACGCAGTATTTT; CDR3 protein: CASSETGGPSSLNTQYF; D gene: TRBD2; clone size: NA; V gene: TRBV9; J gene: TRBJ2-3
CDR3 DNA: TGTGCCAGCCGGACAAGCACAGATACGCAGTATTTT; CDR3 protein: CASRTSTDTQYF; D gene: NA; clone size: NA; V gene: TRBV11-2; J gene: TRBJ2-3
CDR3 DNA: TGTGCCAGCAGCACCGCTGGCTCCTCCTACAATGAGCAGTTCTTC; CDR3 protein: CASSTAGSSYNEQFF; D gene: NA; clone size: NA; V gene: TRBV7-2; J gene: TRBJ2-1
CDR3 DNA: TGTGCCAGTAGTATAGGCCGACAGATCCCCTACGAGCAGTACTTC; CDR3 protein: CASSIGRQIPYEQYF; D gene: NA; clone size: NA; V gene: TRBV19; J gene: TRBJ2-7
CDR3 DNA: TGTGCCAGCAGTACTCGGACAGGGAACACTGAAGCTTTCTTT; CDR3 protein: CASSTRTGNTEAFF; D gene: TRBD1; clone size: once; V gene: TRBV28; J gene: TRBJ1-1
CDR3 DNA: TGTGCCAGCAGTTACTCCAGCCCGGGACTAACCAATGAGCAGTTCTTC; CDR3 protein: CASSYSSPGLTNEQFF; D gene: TRBD2; clone size: NA; V gene: TRBV6-6; J gene: TRBJ2-1
CDR3 DNA: TGTGCCAGCAGCTTGGGGAGAGGGAACACCGGGGAGCTGTTTTTT; CDR3 protein: CASSLGRGNTGELFF; D gene: NA; clone size: NA; V gene: TRBV11-2; J gene: TRBJ2-2
CDR3 DNA: TGTGCCAGCAGCCCAAGGAGGTTATATACGCAGTATTTT; CDR3 protein: CASSPRRLYTQYF; D gene: NA; clone size: NA; V gene: TRBV11-2; J gene: TRBJ2-3
CDR3 DNA: TGTGCCAGCAGCCAAGGTGGGCCTCTAGCGGAGGAGGAGCAGTTCTTC; CDR3 protein: CASSQGGPLAEEEQFF; D gene: TRBD2; clone size: NA; V gene: TRBV4-2; J gene: TRBJ2-1